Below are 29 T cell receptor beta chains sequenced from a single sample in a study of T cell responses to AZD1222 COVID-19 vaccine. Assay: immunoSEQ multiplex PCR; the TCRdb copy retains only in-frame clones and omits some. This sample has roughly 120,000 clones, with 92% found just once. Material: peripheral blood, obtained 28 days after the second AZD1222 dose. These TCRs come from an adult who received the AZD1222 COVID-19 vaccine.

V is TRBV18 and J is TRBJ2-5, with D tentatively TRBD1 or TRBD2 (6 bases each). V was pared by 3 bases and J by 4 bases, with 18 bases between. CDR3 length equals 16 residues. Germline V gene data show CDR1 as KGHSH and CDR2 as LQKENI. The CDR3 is CASSPWGAAMAETQYF. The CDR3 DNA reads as TGTGCCAGCTCACCTTGGGGGGCCGCGATGGCAGAGACCCAGTACTTC.

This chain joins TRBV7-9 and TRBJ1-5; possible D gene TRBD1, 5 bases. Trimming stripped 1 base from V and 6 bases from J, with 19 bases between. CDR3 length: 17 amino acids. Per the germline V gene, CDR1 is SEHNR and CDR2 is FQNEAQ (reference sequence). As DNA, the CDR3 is TGTGCCAGCAGCTTAGTCGGGGACGGGGGTGAAGGTCAGCCCCAGCATTTT. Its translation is CASSLVGDGGEGQPQHF.

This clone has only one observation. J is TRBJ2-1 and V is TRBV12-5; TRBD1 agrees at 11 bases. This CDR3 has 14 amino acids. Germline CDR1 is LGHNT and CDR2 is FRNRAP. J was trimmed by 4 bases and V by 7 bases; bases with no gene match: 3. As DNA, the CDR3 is TGTGCTAGTGCCGGGGACAGGGGGTACAATGAGCAGTTCTTC. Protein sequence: CASAGDRGYNEQFF.

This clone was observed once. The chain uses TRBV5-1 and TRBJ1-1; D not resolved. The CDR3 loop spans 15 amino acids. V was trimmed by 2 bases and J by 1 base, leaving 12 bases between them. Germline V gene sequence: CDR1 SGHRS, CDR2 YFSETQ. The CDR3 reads CASSFLQPGNTEAFF. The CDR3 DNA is TGCGCCAGCAGCTTTTTACAGCCAGGGAACACTGAAGCTTTCTTT. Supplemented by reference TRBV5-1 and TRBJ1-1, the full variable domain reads KAGVTQTPRYLIKTRGQQVTLSCSPISGHRSVSWYQQTPGQGLQFLFEYFSETQRNKGNFPGRFSGRQFSNSRSEMNVSTLELGDSALYLCASSFLQPGNTEAFFGQGTRLTVV.

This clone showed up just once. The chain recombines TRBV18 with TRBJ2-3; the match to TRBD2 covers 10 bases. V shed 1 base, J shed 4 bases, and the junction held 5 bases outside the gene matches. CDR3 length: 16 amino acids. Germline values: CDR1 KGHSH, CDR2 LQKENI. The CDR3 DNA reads TGTGCCAGCTCACCACGAAGCGGGGGGGCTGCAGATACGCAGTATTTT. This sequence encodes CASSPRSGGAADTQYF.

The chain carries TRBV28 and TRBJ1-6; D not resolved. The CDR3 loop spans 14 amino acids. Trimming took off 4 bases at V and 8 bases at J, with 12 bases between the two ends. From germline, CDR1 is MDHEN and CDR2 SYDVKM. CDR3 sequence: CASSSKGNDSPLHF. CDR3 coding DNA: TGTGCCAGCAGTTCCAAGGGAAACGATTCACCCCTCCACTTT.

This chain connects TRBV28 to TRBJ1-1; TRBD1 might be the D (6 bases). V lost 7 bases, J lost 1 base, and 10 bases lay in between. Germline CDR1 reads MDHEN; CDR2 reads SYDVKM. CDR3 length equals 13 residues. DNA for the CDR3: TGTGCCAGCAAGCGGACAGAGAACACTGAAGCTTTCTTT. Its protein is CASKRTENTEAFF. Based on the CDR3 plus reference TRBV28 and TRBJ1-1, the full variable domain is DVKVTQSSRYLVKRTGEKVFLECVQDMDHENMFWYRQDPGLGLRLIYFSYDVKMKEKGDIPEGYSVSREKKERFSLILESASTNQTSMYLCASKRTENTEAFFGQGTRLTVV.

CDR3 amino acids: CAISESTLAWAATDTQYF. Here the CDR3 DNA reads TGTGCCATCAGTGAGTCGACTCTGGCGTGGGCCGCCACAGATACGCAGTATTTT. V is TRBV10-3 and J is TRBJ2-3; no clear D gene. CDR3 length: 18 amino acids. CDR1 ENHRY and CDR2 SYGVKD come from the germline V gene. Trimming pared 0 bases from V and 2 bases from J, leaving 18 bases between.

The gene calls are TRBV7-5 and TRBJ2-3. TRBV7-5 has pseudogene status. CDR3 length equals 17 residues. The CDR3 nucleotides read TGTGCCAGAAGCCCGTCGGGCCATCTATCTAGCACAGATACGCAGTATTTT. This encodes CARSPSGHLSSTDTQYF.

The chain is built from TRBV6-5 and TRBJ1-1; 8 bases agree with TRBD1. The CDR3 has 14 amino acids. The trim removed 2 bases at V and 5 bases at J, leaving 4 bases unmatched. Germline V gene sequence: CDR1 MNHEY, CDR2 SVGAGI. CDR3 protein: CASSYRQGRTEAFF. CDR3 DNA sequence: TGTGCCAGCAGTTACAGACAGGGGCGGACTGAAGCTTTCTTT.

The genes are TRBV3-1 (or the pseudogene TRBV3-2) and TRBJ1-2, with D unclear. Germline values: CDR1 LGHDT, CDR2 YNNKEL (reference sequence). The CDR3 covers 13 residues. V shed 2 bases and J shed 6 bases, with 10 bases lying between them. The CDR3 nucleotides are TGTGCCAGCAGCCAAAAGGGTACCCATGGCTACACCTTC. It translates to CASSQKGTHGYTF.

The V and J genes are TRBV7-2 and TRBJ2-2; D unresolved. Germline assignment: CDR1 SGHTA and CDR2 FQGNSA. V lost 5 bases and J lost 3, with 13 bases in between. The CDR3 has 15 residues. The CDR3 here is CASSPRQAYTGELFF. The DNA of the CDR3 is TGTGCCAGCAGCCCGAGGCAGGCCTACACCGGGGAGCTGTTTTTT.

The CDR3 DNA reads TGTGCCAGCAGTTCCAACCTAGCGGAGTACAGCGATGAGCAGTTCTTC. This translates into CASSSNLAEYSDEQFF. The chain employs TRBV28 and TRBJ2-1; TRBD2 aligns across 7 bases. Losses at the gene ends were 4 bases for V and 8 bases for J; bases not matched to a gene: 14. This CDR3 region has 16 residues. The germline V gene encodes CDR1 MDHEN and CDR2 SYDVKM.

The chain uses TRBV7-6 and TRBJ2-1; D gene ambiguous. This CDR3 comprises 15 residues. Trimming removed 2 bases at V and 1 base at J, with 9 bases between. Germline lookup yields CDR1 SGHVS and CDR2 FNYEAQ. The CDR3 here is CASSLNWASYNEQFF. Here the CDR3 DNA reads TGTGCCAGCAGCTTAAACTGGGCTTCCTACAATGAGCAGTTCTTC.

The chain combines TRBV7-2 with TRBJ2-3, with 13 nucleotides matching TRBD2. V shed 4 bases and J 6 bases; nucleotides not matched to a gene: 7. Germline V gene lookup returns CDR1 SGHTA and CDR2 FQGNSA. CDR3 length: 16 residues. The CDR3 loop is CASSSGTSGAGDTQYF. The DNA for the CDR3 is TGTGCCAGCAGCTCCGGGACTAGCGGGGCCGGGGATACGCAGTATTTT.

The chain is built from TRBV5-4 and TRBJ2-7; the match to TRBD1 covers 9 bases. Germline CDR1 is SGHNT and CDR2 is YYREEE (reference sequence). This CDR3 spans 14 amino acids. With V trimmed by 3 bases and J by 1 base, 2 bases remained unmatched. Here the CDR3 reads CASSSGTGSYEQYF. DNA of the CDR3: TGTGCCAGCAGCTCCGGGACAGGGTCCTACGAGCAGTACTTC.

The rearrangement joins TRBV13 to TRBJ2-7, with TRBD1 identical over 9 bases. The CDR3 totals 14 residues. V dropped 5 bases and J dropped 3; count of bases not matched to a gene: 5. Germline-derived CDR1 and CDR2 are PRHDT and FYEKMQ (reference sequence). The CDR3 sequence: CASSAGQGNYEQYF. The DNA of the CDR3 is TGTGCCAGCAGCGCAGGACAGGGGAACTACGAGCAGTACTTC.

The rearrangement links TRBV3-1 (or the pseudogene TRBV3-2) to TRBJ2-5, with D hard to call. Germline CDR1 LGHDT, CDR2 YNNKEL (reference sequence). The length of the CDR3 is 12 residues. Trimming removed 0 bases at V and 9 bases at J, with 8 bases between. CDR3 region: CASSQDTLAQYF. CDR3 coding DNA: TGTGCCAGCAGCCAAGATACGCTGGCCCAGTACTTC.

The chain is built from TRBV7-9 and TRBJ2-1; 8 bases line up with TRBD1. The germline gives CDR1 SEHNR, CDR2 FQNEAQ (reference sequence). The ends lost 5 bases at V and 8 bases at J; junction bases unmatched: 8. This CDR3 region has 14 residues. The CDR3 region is CASSPPGTGDEQFF. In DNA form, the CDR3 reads TGTGCCAGCAGCCCCCCGGGGACAGGCGATGAGCAGTTCTTC.

CDR3 in DNA: TGTGCCAGTAGAAGAAGCCGCGACAGACCTTATCAGCCCCAGCATTTT. This sequence encodes CASRRSRDRPYQPQHF. J is TRBJ1-5 and V is TRBV19; tentatively, D is TRBD1 (5 bases). The CDR3 loop spans 16 amino acids. The V end was cut by 6 bases, the J end by 5 bases, with 20 bases between. Germline CDR1 and CDR2: LNHDA and SQIVND (reference sequence).

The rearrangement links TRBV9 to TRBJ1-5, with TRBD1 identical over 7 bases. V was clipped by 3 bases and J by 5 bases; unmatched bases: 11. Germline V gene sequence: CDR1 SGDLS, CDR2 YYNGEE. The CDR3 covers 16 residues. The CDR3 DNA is TGTGCCAGCAGCGCCCATTTTTCCAGGGGGTATCAGCCCCAGCATTTT. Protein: CASSAHFSRGYQPQHF.

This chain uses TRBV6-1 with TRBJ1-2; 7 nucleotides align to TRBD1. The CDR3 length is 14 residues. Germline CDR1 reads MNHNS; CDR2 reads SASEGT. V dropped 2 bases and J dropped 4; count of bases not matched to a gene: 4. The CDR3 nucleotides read TGTGCCAGCAGTGAAAGAGGGACAGTCTATGGCTACACCTTC. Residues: CASSERGTVYGYTF.

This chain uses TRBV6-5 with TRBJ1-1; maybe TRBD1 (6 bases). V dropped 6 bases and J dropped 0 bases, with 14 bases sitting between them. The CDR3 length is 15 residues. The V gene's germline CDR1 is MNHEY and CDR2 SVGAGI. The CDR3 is CASRDPGHLNTEAFF. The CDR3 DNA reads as TGTGCCAGCAGGGATCCGGGACACTTGAACACTGAAGCTTTCTTT.

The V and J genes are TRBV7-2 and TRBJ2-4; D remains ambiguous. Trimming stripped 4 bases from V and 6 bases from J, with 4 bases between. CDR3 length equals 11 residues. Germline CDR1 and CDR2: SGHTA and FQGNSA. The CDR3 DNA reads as TGTGCCAGCAGCTCCTCAAACATTCAGTACTTC. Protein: CASSSSNIQYF.

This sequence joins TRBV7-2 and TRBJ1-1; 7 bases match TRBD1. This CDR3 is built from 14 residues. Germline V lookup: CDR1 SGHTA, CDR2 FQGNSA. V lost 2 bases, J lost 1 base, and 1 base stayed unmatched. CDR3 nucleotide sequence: TGTGCCAGCAGCTTAAGACAGGGGAACACTGAAGCTTTCTTT. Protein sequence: CASSLRQGNTEAFF.

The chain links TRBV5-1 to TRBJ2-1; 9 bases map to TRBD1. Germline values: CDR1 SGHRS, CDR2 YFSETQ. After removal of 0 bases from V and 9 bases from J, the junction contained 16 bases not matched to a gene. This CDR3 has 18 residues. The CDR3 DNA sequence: TGCGCCAGCAGCTTGGACAGGGGGCAGCGACGGACGGCCAGTGAGCAGTTCTTC. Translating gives CASSLDRGQRRTASEQFF.

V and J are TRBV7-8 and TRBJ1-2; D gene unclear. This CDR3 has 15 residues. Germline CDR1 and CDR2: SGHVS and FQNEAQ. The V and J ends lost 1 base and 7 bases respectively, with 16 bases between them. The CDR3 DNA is TGTGCCAGCAGCTTAGGGGCAAAGGATCTAGGTGGCTACACCTTC. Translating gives CASSLGAKDLGGYTF.

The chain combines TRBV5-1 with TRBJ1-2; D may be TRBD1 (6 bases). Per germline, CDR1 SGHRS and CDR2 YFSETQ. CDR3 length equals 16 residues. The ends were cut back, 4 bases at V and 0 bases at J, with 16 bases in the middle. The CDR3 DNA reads TGCGCCAGCAGCATCTCCGGGACACCAACTAACTATGGCTACACCTTC. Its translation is CASSISGTPTNYGYTF.

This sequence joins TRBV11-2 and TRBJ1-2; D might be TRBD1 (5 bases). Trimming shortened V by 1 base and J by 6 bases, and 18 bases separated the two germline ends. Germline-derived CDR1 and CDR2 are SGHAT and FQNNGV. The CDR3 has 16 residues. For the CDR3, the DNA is TGTGCCAGCAGCTTAGGGCTTAGGGGAGCTAAGGATGGCTACACCTTC. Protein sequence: CASSLGLRGAKDGYTF.